What follows is one T cell receptor (beta chain) and its context. Assay used: immunoSEQ multiplex PCR; TCRdb lists only in-frame clones, some missing. Among about 480,000 clones listed, 85% to 90% were seen once. There are 19 residues in the CDR3. The source of the sample is a study of blood T cell repertoires in COVID-19. Study information: Italy, Spain and the United States were the sources of the convalescent and acute COVID-19 samples.

This TCR was sampled from a woman in her forties or fifties with COVID-19, enrolled during active disease. J is TRBJ1-2 and V is TRBV7-5. TRBV7-5 represents a pseudogene. Sequenced: peripheral blood. CDR3 loop: CARSHGLIWNQTINYGYTF. In DNA form, the CDR3 reads TGTGCCAGAAGCCATGGACTAATTTGGAACCAGACTATAAACTATGGCTACACCTTC.